Below, 30 T cell receptor beta chains from the same sample are listed, as sequenced in a study of Tregs in tolerant kidney transplant recipients. The assay was immunoSEQ multiplex PCR, and TCRdb's table has in-frame clones only and misses some. The sample has approximately 47,000 clones; approximately 89% are singletons. Recipients received nonmyeloablative bone marrow transplants from related graft donors, with transient mixed chimerism. The sample was CD8+ T cells from blood (PBMCs), taken 12 months after the transplant. The receptors were sampled from a human patient who received a combined kidney and bone marrow transplant. Some of these T cells may belong to the graft donor.

This clone was observed once. The V and J genes are TRBV11-3 and TRBJ2-7, with 12 bases identical to TRBD2. The CDR3 contains 17 residues. CDR1 is SGHNT, CDR2 YENEEA, per germline. The trim removed 1 base at V and 5 bases at J, leaving 9 bases unmatched. CDR3 sequence: CASSLVELAGGFHEQYF. For the CDR3, the DNA is TGTGCCAGCAGCTTAGTGGAACTAGCGGGAGGTTTCCACGAGCAGTACTTC.

J is TRBJ2-3 and V is TRBV29-1; 8 bases are a match to TRBD2. From germline, CDR1 is SQVTM and CDR2 ANQGSEA. V gave up 7 bases and J gave up 7 bases; unmatched junction bases: 7. This CDR3 is 12 amino acids long. CDR3 bases: TGCAGCGGGGAGGGACTAGGAAATACGCAGTATTTT. Translation: CSGEGLGNTQYF.

The gene calls are TRBV27 and TRBJ2-1; 9 bases agree with TRBD1. Losses at the gene ends were 4 bases for V and 2 bases for J; bases not matched to a gene: 3. The CDR3 spans 15 residues. The germline V gene encodes CDR1 MNHEY and CDR2 SMNVEV (reference sequence). CDR3 sequence (DNA): TGTGCCAGCAGTTCCGGGACAGGGCCCTACAATGAGCAGTTCTTC. Translation: CASSSGTGPYNEQFF.

Only one count was recorded for this clone. The rearrangement joins TRBV30 to TRBJ2-5; 7 bases map to TRBD2. The CDR3 has 12 amino acids. Trimming removed 2 bases from V and 10 bases from J; junction bases left unmatched: 7. Germline V gives CDR1 GTSNPN, CDR2 SVGIG (reference sequence). In nucleotides, the CDR3 is TGTGCCTGGAGTTCCACGGGACTACGCCAGTACTTC. It translates to CAWSSTGLRQYF.

The V and J genes are TRBV11-1 and TRBJ2-1; 12 bases line up with TRBD1. The junction had 2 bases not matched to a gene; V was cut back by 1 base and J by 4 bases. The CDR3 sequence is 16 residues long. CDR1 is SGHAT, CDR2 FQDESV, per germline (reference sequence). The CDR3 is CASSLGDRGLYNEQFF. The CDR3 coding sequence is TGTGCCAGCAGCTTAGGGGACAGGGGGCTTTACAATGAGCAGTTCTTC.

The rearrangement links TRBV11-3 to TRBJ2-1; D perhaps matches TRBD1 (5 bases). The CDR3 is made up of 15 amino acids. Looked up from germline, CDR1 is SGHNT and CDR2 is YENEEA. Trimming took 0 bases from V and 6 from J, leaving 12 bases between them. This CDR3 is CASSLEVGPLNEQFF. The DNA of the CDR3 is TGTGCCAGCAGCTTAGAGGTGGGGCCCCTCAATGAGCAGTTCTTC.

This chain connects TRBV25-1 to TRBJ2-7; D may be TRBD2 (6 bases). V gave up 5 bases and J gave up 3 bases, with 11 bases separating them. This CDR3 comprises 13 residues. Germline CDR1 and CDR2: MGHDK and SYGVNS. The CDR3 region has the DNA TGTGCCAGCAGTATAGACGGGAGCTACGAGCAGTACTTC. Translating it yields CASSIDGSYEQYF.

The V and J genes are TRBV6-5 and TRBJ2-3, with 10 bases matching TRBD1. The CDR3 covers 15 residues. Germline V gene lookup returns CDR1 MNHEY and CDR2 SVGAGI. Unmatched junction bases numbered 5, after V lost 5 bases and J lost 3 bases. CDR3 sequence (DNA): TGTGCCAGCAGTCCTTGGGACAGGGGTACAGATACGCAGTATTTT. Protein: CASSPWDRGTDTQYF.

V gene TRBV9 combines with J gene TRBJ2-7; a possible D gene is TRBD2 (5 bases). Germline CDR1 SGDLS, CDR2 YYNGEE. V gave up 3 bases and J gave up 4 bases, with 17 bases separating them. The CDR3 sequence is 15 residues long. The DNA of the CDR3 is TGTGCCAGCAGCGCGTCGGAAGCGGCCCTATACGAGCAGTACTTC. As protein: CASSASEAALYEQYF.

V and J are TRBV9 and TRBJ2-7; the D is unclear. This CDR3 has 14 residues. Germline CDR1 and CDR2: SGDLS and YYNGEE. V was clipped by 2 bases and J by 6 bases, with 15 bases between them. The DNA of the CDR3 is TGTGCCAGCAGCGTCGGGTCCAGTCGGTCCGAGCAGTACTTC. It translates to CASSVGSSRSEQYF.

This chain joins TRBV7-3 and TRBJ2-3; TRBD2 matches 9 bases. Trimming cost V 2 bases and J 3 bases; bases outside gene matches: 9. This CDR3 has 17 residues. The germline gives CDR1 SGHTA, CDR2 FQGTGA. The DNA of the CDR3 is TGTGCCAGCAGCTTAGGGGCGGGAGGGTTTGGAACAGATACGCAGTATTTT. It yields the protein CASSLGAGGFGTDTQYF. The whole variable domain, remainder taken from reference TRBV7-3 and TRBJ2-3, is GAGVSQTPSNKVTEKGKYVELRCDPISGHTALYWYRQSLGQGPEFLIYFQGTGAADDSGLPNDRFFAVRPEGSVSTLKIQRTERGDSAVYLCASSLGAGGFGTDTQYFGPGTRLTVL.

V and J are TRBV9 and TRBJ1-6, with D maybe TRBD1 (5 bases). V dropped 0 bases and J dropped 6 bases, with 10 bases sitting between them. The germline gives CDR1 SGDLS, CDR2 YYNGEE. The CDR3 loop spans 15 amino acids. In DNA form, the CDR3 reads TGTGCCAGCAGCGTAGCGGGGGGGGGTAATTCACCCCTCCACTTT. Translation: CASSVAGGGNSPLHF.

The J gene is TRBJ2-6, the V gene TRBV13, with D maybe TRBD2 (5 bases). Germline loops: CDR1 PRHDT, CDR2 FYEKMQ (reference sequence). This CDR3 has 14 amino acids. Trimming shortened V by 5 bases and J by 6 bases, and 11 bases separated the two germline ends. The CDR3 nucleotides read TGTGCCAGCAGCCAGAGGGTAAAGGCCAACGTCCTGACTTTC. This codes for CASSQRVKANVLTF. The whole variable domain, remainder taken from reference TRBV13 and TRBJ2-6, is AAGVIQSPRHLIKEKRETATLKCYPIPRHDTVYWYQQGPGQDPQFLISFYEKMQSDKGSIPDRFSAQQFSDYHSELNMSSLELGDSALYFCASSQRVKANVLTFGAGSRLTVL.

The gene calls are TRBV5-1 and TRBJ2-3; 12 nucleotides line up with TRBD2. After removal of 0 bases from V and 4 bases from J, the junction contained 3 bases not matched to a gene. From germline, CDR1 is SGHRS and CDR2 YFSETQ. The CDR3 sequence is 16 residues long. The CDR3 nucleotides are TGCGCCAGCAGCTTGGGACTAGCGGGAGTCTCAGATACGCAGTATTTT. This translates into CASSLGLAGVSDTQYF.

The DNA of the CDR3 is TGTGCCAGCAGCTTAACCGGGACAGGGGTCGAGCAGTACTTC. This sequence encodes CASSLTGTGVEQYF. The J gene is TRBJ2-7, the V gene TRBV7-9; 10 nucleotides align to TRBD1. Germline V CDR1 and CDR2: SEHNR, FQNEAQ (reference sequence). The length of the CDR3 is 14 residues. V was clipped by 2 bases and J by 6 bases; unmatched bases: 4.

The chain couples TRBV2 to TRBJ1-3; 7 positions match TRBD1. Germline V CDR1 and CDR2: SNHLY, FYNNEI. The CDR3 sequence is 18 residues long. Trimming removed 5 bases from V and 6 bases from J; junction bases left unmatched: 19. CDR3 amino acids: CASSPSSLAGQKKNTIYF. The CDR3 DNA sequence: TGTGCCAGCAGTCCAAGCTCCCTCGCGGGACAGAAAAAAAACACCATATATTTT.

The rearrangement uses TRBV7-3 and TRBJ2-7; D is unclear. The CDR3 runs 12 residues. V lost 5 bases, J lost 3 bases, and 8 bases lay in between. Per the germline V gene, CDR1 is SGHTA and CDR2 is FQGTGA. CDR3 sequence (DNA): TGTGCCAGCAGCGTCCCAATCTACGAGCAGTACTTC. Its translation is CASSVPIYEQYF.

J is TRBJ2-1 and V is TRBV11-3, with 9 positions matching TRBD1. CDR3 length: 15 amino acids. In germline, CDR1 is SGHNT, CDR2 YENEEA. The junction had 4 bases not matched to a gene; V was cut back by 4 bases and J by 3 bases. CDR3 region: CASSSTGGVYNEQFF. For the CDR3, the DNA is TGTGCCAGCAGCTCTACAGGGGGCGTCTACAATGAGCAGTTCTTC.

V and J are TRBV30 and TRBJ2-1, with TRBD1 matching over 7 bases. The V gene's germline CDR1 is GTSNPN and CDR2 SVGIG (reference sequence). This CDR3 has 15 amino acids. V shed 2 bases, J shed 4 bases, and the junction held 8 bases outside the gene matches. The CDR3 spells CAWSKGDSDYNEQFF. The DNA of the CDR3 is TGTGCCTGGAGTAAAGGGGACAGCGATTACAATGAGCAGTTCTTC. Together with reference TRBV30 and TRBJ2-1, the CDR3 gives the full variable domain: SQTIHQWPATLVQPVGSPLSLECTVEGTSNPNLYWYRQAAGRGLQLLFYSVGIGQISSEVPQNLSASRPQDRQFILSSKKLLLSDSGFYLCAWSKGDSDYNEQFFGPGTRLTVL.

CDR3: CASSLGQGAHYGYTF. As DNA, the CDR3 is TGTGCCAGCAGCTTGGGACAGGGGGCTCACTATGGCTACACCTTC. This chain joins TRBV7-6 and TRBJ1-2; 12 nucleotides align to TRBD1. Germline V gene data show CDR1 as SGHVS and CDR2 as FNYEAQ. This CDR3 contains 15 residues. J lost 3 bases, V lost 3 bases, and 2 bases had no gene match.

The V call is TRBV11-3, the J call TRBJ2-7, with no clear D. The CDR3 covers 12 residues. Trimming took off 6 bases at V and 3 bases at J, with 9 bases between the two ends. CDR1 and CDR2 from the germline V gene are SGHNT and YENEEA. The CDR3 DNA reads as TGTGCCAGCAGTCTATCCTTCTACGAGCAGTACTTC. Amino acid sequence: CASSLSFYEQYF.

V usage is TRBV4-2 and J usage is TRBJ2-3; no clear D gene. V was cut by 4 bases and J by 2 bases, with 13 bases left in between. Germline V lookup: CDR1 LGHNA, CDR2 YNFKEQ. The CDR3 loop spans 15 amino acids. The CDR3 is CASSLVSRNTDTQYF. The CDR3 nucleotides are TGTGCCAGCAGCCTAGTTAGTCGCAACACAGATACGCAGTATTTT.

The chain has TRBV7-8 and TRBJ1-1; D gene unclear. Looked up from germline, CDR1 is SGHVS and CDR2 is FQNEAQ. The CDR3 spans 14 residues. V shed 7 bases and J shed 0 bases, with 12 bases lying between them. CDR3 coding DNA: TGTGCCAGCATCCAAACAAACATGAACACTGAAGCTTTCTTT. It codes for CASIQTNMNTEAFF.

The chain couples TRBV4-2 to TRBJ2-3; 10 positions agree with TRBD2. The CDR3 runs to 16 residues. V lost 0 bases, J lost 6 bases, and 6 bases stayed unmatched. CDR1 LGHNA and CDR2 YNFKEQ come from the germline V gene. DNA for the CDR3: TGTGCCAGCAGCCAAGATCAAGCGGGGGGGACGGATACGCAGTATTTT. It specifies CASSQDQAGGTDTQYF.

The chain is built from TRBV7-8 and TRBJ2-1, with 7 bases that match TRBD1. Germline CDR1 SGHVS, CDR2 FQNEAQ. The CDR3 spans 14 residues. Losses at the gene ends were 3 bases for V and 8 bases for J; bases not matched to a gene: 7. The CDR3 DNA is TGTGCCAGCAGCTTGACCATACAGGGGCATGAGCAGTTCTTC. This sequence encodes CASSLTIQGHEQFF. Supplemented by reference TRBV7-8 and TRBJ2-1, the full variable domain reads GAGVSQSPRYKVAKRGQDVALRCDPISGHVSLFWYQQALGQGPEFLTYFQNEAQLDKSGLPSDRFFAERPEGSVSTLKIQRTQQEDSAVYLCASSLTIQGHEQFFGPGTRLTVL.

This chain joins TRBV19 and TRBJ1-2; perhaps TRBD1 as D (6 bases). The V end was cut by 0 bases, the J end by 4 bases, with 12 bases between. Germline CDR1 is LNHDA and CDR2 is SQIVND (reference sequence). CDR3 length: 15 residues. The CDR3 sequence: CASSIDSGAIYGYTF. The CDR3 region has the DNA TGTGCCAGTAGTATAGACTCAGGGGCGATCTATGGCTACACCTTC.

V usage is TRBV19 and J usage is TRBJ1-2; D not certain. Germline values: CDR1 LNHDA, CDR2 SQIVND (reference sequence). V lost 7 bases and J 8 bases, leaving 20 bases between the germline ends. This CDR3 spans 14 amino acids. CDR3 DNA sequence: TGTGCCAGTATCGGGGTATACCTATCTGGAGGCTACACCTTC. It translates to CASIGVYLSGGYTF. The whole variable domain, filled in from reference TRBV19 and TRBJ1-2, reads DGGITQSPKYLFRKEGQNVTLSCEQNLNHDAMYWYRQDPGQGLRLIYYSQIVNDFQKGDIAEGYSVSREKKESFPLTVTSAQKNPTAFYLCASIGVYLSGGYTFGSGTRLTVV.

This clone has a single count. This chain connects TRBV19 to TRBJ1-1; no firm D call. The V and J ends lost 2 bases and 0 bases respectively, with 4 bases between them. The germline V gene encodes CDR1 LNHDA and CDR2 SQIVND (reference sequence). This CDR3 has 13 amino acids. This chain's CDR3 is CASSISLNTEAFF. CDR3 DNA sequence: TGTGCCAGTAGTATATCATTGAACACTGAAGCTTTCTTT.

The rearrangement joins TRBV19 to TRBJ2-3; 9 nucleotides match TRBD1. This CDR3 has 15 residues. Germline-derived CDR1 and CDR2 are LNHDA and SQIVND (reference sequence). The junction had 3 bases not matched to a gene; V was cut back by 3 bases and J by 2 bases. The CDR3 nucleotides are TGTGCCAGTAGTATTACAGGGGGCCCCACAGATACGCAGTATTTT. This encodes CASSITGGPTDTQYF.

The V gene is TRBV28, the J gene TRBJ1-4; D ambiguous. This CDR3 has 14 amino acids. V dropped 4 bases and J dropped 11 bases, with 17 bases sitting between them. CDR1 MDHEN and CDR2 SYDVKM come from the germline V gene. The CDR3 DNA reads TGTGCCAGCAGTTCCCCTAGAGGGATACAGAAACTGTTTTTT. This sequence encodes CASSSPRGIQKLFF.